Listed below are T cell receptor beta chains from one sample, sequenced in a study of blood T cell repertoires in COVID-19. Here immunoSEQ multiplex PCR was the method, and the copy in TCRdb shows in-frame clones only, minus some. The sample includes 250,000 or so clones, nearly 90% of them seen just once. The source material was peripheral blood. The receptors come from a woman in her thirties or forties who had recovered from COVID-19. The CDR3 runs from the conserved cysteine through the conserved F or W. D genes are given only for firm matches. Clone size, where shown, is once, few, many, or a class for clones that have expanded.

cdr3_nt: TGCGCCAGCAGCTGGACTAGCGGGGTCACAGATACGCAGTATTTT; cdr3_aa: CASSWTSGVTDTQYF; clone_size: NA; d_call: TRBD2; j_call: TRBJ2-3; v_call: TRBV5-1
cdr3_nt: TGTGCCAGCAGCTTAAACAGGATTTCTGGAAACACCATATATTTT; cdr3_aa: CASSLNRISGNTIYF; clone_size: few; d_call: NA; j_call: TRBJ1-3; v_call: TRBV28
cdr3_nt: TGTGCCAGCAGTTCCCAAGGACAACCTTTTAGCTATGGCTACACCTTC; cdr3_aa: CASSSQGQPFSYGYTF; clone_size: NA; d_call: NA; j_call: TRBJ1-2; v_call: TRBV6-2/TRBV6-3
cdr3_nt: TGTGCCAGAAGCTTGAGTTGGGAACGGGGATTCGGGGGGAATGAGCAGTTCTTC; cdr3_aa: CARSLSWERGFGGNEQFF; clone_size: NA; d_call: TRBD2; j_call: TRBJ2-1; v_call: TRBV5-3
cdr3_nt: TGTGCCAGCAGCTTAAGGGGTGGTGATACGCAGTATTTT; cdr3_aa: CASSLRGGDTQYF; clone_size: NA; d_call: NA; j_call: TRBJ2-3; v_call: TRBV7-9
cdr3_nt: TGTGCCACCAGTGACGGACTAGCGCAAGAGACCCAGTACTTC; cdr3_aa: CATSDGLAQETQYF; clone_size: NA; d_call: TRBD2; j_call: TRBJ2-5; v_call: TRBV24-1
cdr3_nt: TGCGCCAGCAGCACCCTCGGGACTCTCGATACTGAAGCTTTCTTT; cdr3_aa: CASSTLGTLDTEAFF; clone_size: few; d_call: NA; j_call: TRBJ1-1; v_call: TRBV5-1
cdr3_nt: TGTGCCAGCAGGGCGGGGAATGGGGAGACCCAGTACTTC; cdr3_aa: CASRAGNGETQYF; clone_size: NA; d_call: NA; j_call: TRBJ2-5; v_call: TRBV2
cdr3_nt: TGTGCCAGCAGCCAAGGGGTCCAGGGGCTTACCGCGGGGCAGTACTTC; cdr3_aa: CASSQGVQGLTAGQYF; clone_size: NA; d_call: NA; j_call: TRBJ2-7; v_call: TRBV4-2
cdr3_nt: TGTGCCAGCAGTTATAGCGGGAGGGCCTATAGTCGCACAGATACGCAGTATTTT; cdr3_aa: CASSYSGRAYSRTDTQYF; clone_size: NA; d_call: TRBD2; j_call: TRBJ2-3; v_call: TRBV27
cdr3_nt: TGTGCCAGCAGCCGCAAAGGGACAGTCACTGAAGCTTTCTTT; cdr3_aa: CASSRKGTVTEAFF; clone_size: NA; d_call: TRBD1; j_call: TRBJ1-1; v_call: TRBV3-1/TRBV3-2
cdr3_nt: TGTGCCAGCACCTTCGGCACCAGGTGGGTAACAGGTGAAGCTTTCTTT; cdr3_aa: CASTFGTRWVTGEAFF; clone_size: NA; d_call: NA; j_call: TRBJ1-1; v_call: TRBV7-9
cdr3_nt: TGTGCCAGCAGCTTAGGCCAGGGGGTTTTGTTCGATGAGCAGTTCTTC; cdr3_aa: CASSLGQGVLFDEQFF; clone_size: NA; d_call: TRBD1; j_call: TRBJ2-1; v_call: TRBV11-3
cdr3_nt: TGCAGCGTTCGGACTAGCGGGGATTACGAGCAGTACTTC; cdr3_aa: CSVRTSGDYEQYF; clone_size: NA; d_call: TRBD2; j_call: TRBJ2-7; v_call: TRBV29-1